Below, 5 T cell receptor beta chains from the same sample are listed, as sequenced in a study of cytomegalovirus exposure and HLA in healthy donors. The PCR contained 60 Vbeta and 13 Jbeta primers. Sequencing was performed with immunoSEQ multiplex PCR; in TCRdb, only in-frame clones are kept and a portion is missing. Here the sample spans approximately 80,000 clones, 73% being singletons. Sequenced sample: PBMCs. All receptors come from a woman aged 40-49 years in good health and CMV-seropositive.

The genes are TRBV13 and TRBJ2-1, with TRBD1 as a possible D gene (6 bases). V was trimmed by 5 bases and J by 6 bases, leaving 14 bases between them. Germline V gives CDR1 PRHDT, CDR2 FYEKMQ (reference sequence). This CDR3 comprises 14 residues. In nucleotides, the CDR3 is TGTGCCAGCAGCGAATTGAACAGGGTCAATGAGCAGTTCTTC. The encoded protein is CASSELNRVNEQFF.

The count of this clone is one. V is TRBV6-5 and J is TRBJ2-3, with D possibly matching TRBD1 (6 bases). CDR1 is MNHEY and CDR2 is SVGAGI in the germline V gene. V lost 8 bases to trimming and J lost 1 base, with 16 bases between them. The CDR3 runs 15 residues. This chain's CDR3 is CASQGSSAGTDTQYF. CDR3 sequence (DNA): TGTGCCAGCCAGGGGTCCTCCGCCGGCACAGATACGCAGTATTTT.

J is TRBJ1-1 and V is TRBV6-5; 9 nucleotides match TRBD1. J lost 11 bases, V lost 7 bases, and 5 bases had no gene match. The CDR3 totals 11 residues. In germline, CDR1 is MNHEY, CDR2 SVGAGI. The chain's CDR3 is CASTGTGRAFF. DNA of the CDR3: TGTGCCAGCACCGGGACAGGGAGGGCTTTCTTT.

CDR3 region: CASSQDGGTYNSPLHF. Written as DNA, the CDR3 is TGCGCCAGCAGCCAAGATGGGGGGACCTATAATTCACCCCTCCACTTT. The genes are TRBV4-1 and TRBJ1-6; D may be TRBD1 (5 bases). The CDR3 length is 16 residues. Per germline, CDR1 MGHRA and CDR2 YSYEKL. Trimming shortened V by 0 bases and J by 2 bases, and 8 bases separated the two germline ends.

The chain uses TRBV7-2 and TRBJ1-2, with D perhaps TRBD1 (6 bases). This CDR3 contains 13 residues. V was cut by 3 bases and J by 4 bases, with 9 bases left in between. Per germline, CDR1 SGHTA and CDR2 FQGNSA. CDR3 sequence reads: CASSLAGVYGYTF. CDR3 DNA sequence: TGTGCCAGCAGCTTGGCAGGGGTCTATGGCTACACCTTC.